The present TCR beta chain was sequenced within a study of response to subunit inactivated influenza vaccine. The CDR3 sequence is 12 residues long. Per germline, CDR1 SGHTA and CDR2 FQGTGA. Trimming pared 5 bases from V and 8 bases from J, leaving 9 bases between. About this clonotype: The target antigen is unknown.

Each CDR3 protein gets one entry after TCRdb re-called the RT-PCR reads with MiXCR. The sample holds more than 200,000 distinct CDR3 sequences, 10% to 15% seen once. The study, taken as a whole, reports: Each seasonal flu vaccination may recruit only limited new T cells, authors suggested.

Sequences were derived from non-naive T cells sorted from PBMCs, sampled 14 days before vaccination. This sequence originates from a man in his fifties or sixties who received an inactivated influenza vaccine. V is TRBV7-3 and J is TRBJ2-2; D not certain. The DNA of the CDR3 is TGTGCCAGCAGCCACCTCAGTGGGGAGCTGTTTTTT. This sequence encodes CASSHLSGELFF.